Below are 23 T cell receptor beta chains sequenced from a single sample in a study of T-cell memory formation after mild COVID-19. TCRdb re-called the 5' RACE reads through MiXCR, storing one row per CDR3 protein. The data contain 90,000 to 120,000 distinct CDR3 sequences, 8.5% to 14% of them seen just once; the ten biggest clones take up about 40%. The specimen was PBMCs or a T cell subset sorted from them (not recorded which). These receptors were collected from a man aged 18-30 years who had mild COVID-19 (a few samples of this study predate the infection). Cell type and time point are not known.

The chain couples TRBV6-5 to TRBJ2-7; D remains ambiguous. The CDR3 is 14 residues long. V lost 2 bases, J lost 2 bases, and 10 bases lay in between. Per germline, CDR1 MNHEY and CDR2 SVGAGI. Written as DNA, the CDR3 is TGTGCCAGCAGTTACGATTGGACGACCTACGAGCAGTACTTC. This codes for CASSYDWTTYEQYF.

As to this clonotype: It may be a read error: a sequence one base away is much more abundant. The rearrangement joins TRBV7-9 to TRBJ2-1; the D is unclear. Germline V gene data show CDR1 as SEHNR and CDR2 as FQNEAQ (reference sequence). This CDR3 has 13 amino acids. Written as DNA, the CDR3 is TGTGCCAGCAGCTTAGGACGATACAAAGAGCAGTTCTTC. This codes for CASSLGRYKEQFF.

The chain is built from TRBV7-6 and TRBJ2-3; 16 nucleotides agree with TRBD2. V dropped 5 bases and J dropped 5; count of bases not matched to a gene: 16. The CDR3 has 20 residues. The germline gives CDR1 SGHVS, CDR2 FNYEAQ. CDR3 in amino acids: CASSVSPGTSGGAWKDTQYF. As DNA, the CDR3 is TGTGCCAGCAGCGTCAGCCCCGGGACTAGCGGGGGGGCCTGGAAAGATACGCAGTATTTT.

The sample holds many counts of this clonotype. V usage is TRBV6-1 and J usage is TRBJ1-3, with D maybe TRBD1 (6 bases). This CDR3 contains 14 residues. CDR1 and CDR2 (germline): MNHNS, SASEGT. V was shortened by 1 base and J by 6 bases, with 10 bases between the two germline ends. The CDR3 here is CASSEEEGVNTIYF. Here the CDR3 DNA reads TGTGCCAGCAGTGAAGAGGAGGGGGTAAACACCATATATTTT.

This clonotype was recorded at least ten times. The rearrangement uses TRBV4-1 and TRBJ1-1, with a tentative D call TRBD1 (5 bases). V was cut by 4 bases and J by 1 base, with 10 bases left in between. The CDR3 covers 14 residues. The germline gives CDR1 MGHRA, CDR2 YSYEKL. DNA of the CDR3: TGCGCCAGCAGCCTCGGGACTGCGAACACTGAAGCTTTCTTT. Residues: CASSLGTANTEAFF.

Only a few counts were recorded for this clonotype. The J gene is TRBJ1-2, the V gene TRBV6-5; unclear D gene. Germline loops: CDR1 MNHEY, CDR2 SVGAGI. Trimming removed 6 bases at V and 8 bases at J, with 10 bases between. This CDR3 contains 11 residues. In DNA, the CDR3 is TGTGCCAGCAGCTCCTCGAGGGGCTACACCTTC. This sequence encodes CASSSSRGYTF.

The chain uses TRBV20-1 and TRBJ1-5; a possible D gene is TRBD1 (5 bases). This CDR3 has 14 residues. The V end was cut by 2 bases, the J end by 2 bases, with 10 bases between. Looked up from germline, CDR1 is DFQATT and CDR2 is SNEGSKA (reference sequence). CDR3 nucleotide sequence: TGCAGTGCTAGATTGGGGCTGGGCAATCAGCCCCAGCATTTT. Amino acids: CSARLGLGNQPQHF.

The chain links TRBV7-9 to TRBJ2-7; D remains unclear. The germline V gene encodes CDR1 SEHNR and CDR2 FQNEAQ (reference sequence). The CDR3 has 13 amino acids. V shed 2 bases and J shed 2 bases, with 7 bases lying between them. Written as DNA, the CDR3 is TGTGCCAGCAGCTTAACGGAAACCTACGAGCAGTACGTC. Residues: CASSLTETYEQYV.

This clonotype was seen only a few times. The chain employs TRBV19 and TRBJ2-7; the match to TRBD1 covers 9 bases. The germline V gene has CDR1 LNHDA and CDR2 SQIVND (reference sequence). V was pared by 5 bases and J by 3 bases, with 11 bases of the junction left unmatched. The CDR3 has 16 amino acids. Here the CDR3 DNA reads TGTGCCAGTAGTGTGAGATCCGGGACAGGGAGCTACGAGCAGTACTTC. This codes for CASSVRSGTGSYEQYF.

The chain is built from TRBV27 and TRBJ1-2; tentatively, D is TRBD1 (5 bases). The CDR3 covers 14 residues. From germline, CDR1 is MNHEY and CDR2 SMNVEV (reference sequence). The CDR3 spells CASRGWGTNYGYTF. The DNA for the CDR3 is TGTGCATCGAGGGGCTGGGGGACCAACTATGGCTACACCTTC.

The V call is TRBV12-3 or TRBV12-4, the J call TRBJ2-3, with TRBD2 matching 8 bases. This CDR3 region has 14 residues. V was clipped by 3 bases and J by 4 bases; unmatched bases: 3. The CDR3 spells CASSFGAGADTQYF. CDR3 nucleotides: TGTGCCAGCAGTTTTGGAGCGGGGGCAGATACGCAGTATTTT.

This chain links TRBV7-9 with TRBJ2-3; no firm D call. CDR1 and CDR2 from the germline V gene are SEHNR and FQNEAQ (reference sequence). CDR3 length: 15 amino acids. Trimming took off 3 bases at V and 0 bases at J, with 10 bases between the two ends. CDR3: CASSFVQTSTDTQYF. DNA of the CDR3: TGTGCCAGCAGCTTCGTACAGACTAGCACAGATACGCAGTATTTT.

The table lists this clonotype with a few counts. This chain joins TRBV18 and TRBJ2-7, with 7 bases lining up with TRBD1. V was clipped by 6 bases and J by 3 bases; unmatched bases: 5. The CDR3 extends over 13 amino acids. Germline V gene sequence: CDR1 KGHSH, CDR2 LQKENI. The CDR3 loop reads CASSQGQFYEQYF. DNA of the CDR3: TGTGCCAGCTCTCAGGGACAGTTCTACGAGCAGTACTTC.

This clonotype was detected only a few times. The chain has TRBV15 and TRBJ1-3; unclear D gene. Trimming stripped 4 bases from V and 0 bases from J, with 1 base between. This CDR3 is built from 12 residues. Germline CDR1 reads LNHNV; CDR2 reads YYDKDF (reference sequence). CDR3: CATSNSGNTIYF. CDR3 in DNA: TGTGCCACCAGCAACTCTGGAAACACCATATATTTT.

V usage is TRBV5-6 and J usage is TRBJ2-3; 8 nucleotides match TRBD1. The V and J ends lost 4 bases and 5 bases, in that order; junction bases with no gene match: 12. The CDR3 runs 16 residues. The germline V gene encodes CDR1 SGHDT and CDR2 YYEEEE. This CDR3 is CASSVWTGKVRDTQYF. In DNA form, the CDR3 reads TGTGCCAGCAGCGTCTGGACAGGGAAGGTTCGAGATACGCAGTATTTT.

The V gene is TRBV27, the J gene TRBJ2-5; D is perhaps TRBD2 (6 bases). V lost 7 bases and J lost 2, with 14 bases in between. Germline V CDR1 and CDR2: MNHEY, SMNVEV (reference sequence). The CDR3 loop spans 14 amino acids. Here the CDR3 reads CASKTIAVQETQYF. In DNA form, the CDR3 reads TGTGCCAGCAAAACAATAGCGGTACAAGAGACCCAGTACTTC.

In this sample, this clonotype turned up a few times. The chain is built from TRBV4-1 and TRBJ2-5; D is unclear. The ends were cut back, 0 bases at V and 5 bases at J, with 1 base in the middle. The CDR3 is 11 residues long. Germline CDR1 and CDR2: MGHRA and YSYEKL. The CDR3 coding sequence is TGCGCCAGCAGCCAAGATGAGACCCAGTACTTC. Translated: CASSQDETQYF.

There are many counts of this clonotype. The CDR3 spells CASSWPGQGNIQYF. For the CDR3, the DNA is TGCGCCAGCAGCTGGCCGGGACAGGGTAACATTCAGTACTTC. The V and J genes are TRBV5-1 and TRBJ2-4, with 9 bases that match TRBD1. V dropped 3 bases and J dropped 7; count of bases not matched to a gene: 5. Germline CDR1 SGHRS, CDR2 YFSETQ. There are 14 residues in the CDR3.

A few counts support this clonotype. J is TRBJ2-1 and V is TRBV4-3, with 15 bases aligning to TRBD2. Germline CDR1 is LGHNA and CDR2 is YSLEER. The J segment lost 6 bases and the V segment lost 5 bases, leaving 2 bases of the junction unmatched. This CDR3 region has 15 residues. CDR3 sequence (DNA): TGCGCCAGCAGCTCGGGACTAGCGGGGGGCAATGAGCAGTTCTTC. Its protein product is CASSSGLAGGNEQFF.

This clonotype occurred a few times. The V call is TRBV7-2, the J call TRBJ2-1; tentatively, D is TRBD1 (6 bases). The CDR3 spans 15 residues. The V and J ends lost 6 bases and 8 bases respectively, with 20 bases between them. CDR1 SGHTA and CDR2 FQGNSA come from the germline V gene. CDR3 DNA sequence: TGTGCCAGCAGAGATATCGGGACATTCGGCGATGAGCAGTTCTTC. Its translation: CASRDIGTFGDEQFF.

This chain links TRBV6-5 with TRBJ2-1, with a possible D match to TRBD1 (7 bases). V shed 6 bases and J shed 8 bases, with 14 bases lying between them. CDR3 length equals 13 residues. Germline V gene sequence: CDR1 MNHEY, CDR2 SVGAGI. Here the CDR3 reads CASSPGGGDEQFF. Written as DNA, the CDR3 is TGTGCCAGCAGCCCCGGAGGGGGCGATGAGCAGTTCTTC.

This clonotype appeared a few times. The genes are TRBV4-1 and TRBJ2-3; the match to TRBD2 covers 13 bases. The length of the CDR3 is 17 residues. Trimming at V came to 5 bases and at J to 3 bases, leaving 8 bases not matched to a gene. Germline V CDR1 and CDR2: MGHRA, YSYEKL. The CDR3 sequence: CASSSLTSGGRTDTQYF. CDR3 nucleotides: TGCGCCAGCAGCTCATTGACTAGCGGGGGGCGAACAGATACGCAGTATTTT.

In its sample, this clonotype was seen many times. Given the absence of the conserved phenylalanine or tryptophan at the CDR3 end, a read error is likely. No DNA is shown, since the ends of the CDR3 on it are uncertain; the CDR3 is the one TCRdb lists. This chain joins TRBV12-3 or TRBV12-4 and TRBJ2-1; the table gives TRBD1 as D, unverified against the DNA. A total of 12 residues make up the CDR3, ends included. The CDR3 region is CASSPPGQGLRV.